The sequence of this T cell receptor beta chain was determined in a study of T cell changes during pregnancy in multiple sclerosis. The V segment lost 2 bases and the J segment 7 bases; nucleotides outside the gene matches: 8. CDR1 is SNHLY, CDR2 FYNNEI, per germline. The CDR3 has 16 amino acids. Here immunoSEQ multiplex PCR was the method, and the copy in TCRdb shows in-frame clones only, minus some. The top ten hold roughly 0.78% of the sample, which has about 35,000 clones, roughly nine tenths seen once. The sample here was CD4+ T cells from peripheral blood mononuclear cells, taken after pregnancy. V and J are TRBV2 and TRBJ1-2; 12 bases fit TRBD1. This receptor was taken from a female donor in good health, enrolled as a control in a pregnancy study. CDR3 nucleotide sequence: TGTGCCAGCAGTGAAACCCGGGACAGGGGGCGCGGTGGCTACACCTTC. It translates to CASSETRDRGRGGYTF.